These T cell receptor beta chains were read from a single sample in a study of neurological immune-mediated disorders. TCRdb re-derived calls from the 5' RACE reads in MiXCR, one entry per CDR3 protein. The sample has roughly 88,000 distinct CDR3 sequences, around 3.5% seen once. Sequenced material: PBMCs. Receptors originate from a woman between 45 and 60 years old with multiple sclerosis. Both conserved end residues are part of each CDR3. A D gene is named only where the DNA matches it firmly. Where a row states a size, it is once, few, many or the class of an expanded clone; other rows omit it.

clone size: .
D gene: TRBD1
V gene: TRBV19
J gene: TRBJ1-1
CDR3 protein: CASRNYRTGVSTEAFF

clone size: .
D gene: TRBD2
V gene: TRBV20-1
J gene: TRBJ2-3
CDR3 protein: CSATGLAGLTDTQYF

clone size: many
D gene: .
V gene: TRBV20-1
J gene: TRBJ2-2
CDR3 protein: CSAPAAGALGELFF

clone size: many
D gene: TRBD2
V gene: TRBV4-3
J gene: TRBJ2-1
CDR3 protein: CASSQARRGSEQFF

clone size: many
D gene: .
V gene: TRBV3-1
J gene: TRBJ1-3
CDR3 protein: CASSQDWGSGNTIYF

clone size: many
D gene: .
V gene: TRBV7-6
J gene: TRBJ2-1
CDR3 protein: CASSPDGPESSYNEQFF

clone size: many
D gene: .
V gene: TRBV20-1
J gene: TRBJ1-5
CDR3 protein: CSAREGAGHQPQHF

clone size: .
D gene: TRBD2
V gene: TRBV28
J gene: TRBJ2-7
CDR3 protein: CASSFTLLGGTEQYF

clone size: many
D gene: TRBD1
V gene: TRBV5-1
J gene: TRBJ1-2
CDR3 protein: CASSSPGQVYGYTF

clone size: many
D gene: .
V gene: TRBV5-6
J gene: TRBJ2-5
CDR3 protein: CASSQGRDTQETQYF

clone size: many
D gene: .
V gene: TRBV6-5
J gene: TRBJ2-3
CDR3 protein: CASQKGPHSTDTQYF

clone size: many
D gene: .
V gene: TRBV6-2/TRBV6-3
J gene: TRBJ2-3
CDR3 protein: CASSPGPDTQYF

clone size: few
D gene: .
V gene: TRBV4-1
J gene: TRBJ1-2
CDR3 protein: CASSHPGRFGDYGYTF

clone size: many
D gene: .
V gene: TRBV9
J gene: TRBJ2-1
CDR3 protein: CASSASGNEQFF

clone size: many
D gene: TRBD1
V gene: TRBV5-4
J gene: TRBJ1-6
CDR3 protein: CASSSEQGDSPLHF

clone size: many
D gene: .
V gene: TRBV2
J gene: TRBJ1-1
CDR3 protein: CASRGGHKNTEAFF

clone size: many
D gene: .
V gene: TRBV20-1
J gene: TRBJ2-7
CDR3 protein: CSARDQSDASSYEQYF

clone size: many
D gene: .
V gene: TRBV2
J gene: TRBJ2-3
CDR3 protein: CARATRQSTDTQYF

clone size: many
D gene: TRBD2
V gene: TRBV20-1
J gene: TRBJ2-5
CDR3 protein: CSARAWTSFMETQYF

clone size: many
D gene: .
V gene: TRBV5-1
J gene: TRBJ2-5
CDR3 protein: CASSLAGSRARETQYF

clone size: .
D gene: TRBD1
V gene: TRBV5-1
J gene: TRBJ2-1
CDR3 protein: CASSSDRVNNEQFF

clone size: many
D gene: TRBD1
V gene: TRBV12-3/TRBV12-4
J gene: TRBJ1-1
CDR3 protein: CASSFHRGQYTEAFF

clone size: many
D gene: .
V gene: TRBV7-9
J gene: TRBJ1-1
CDR3 protein: CASSFGTANTEAFF

clone size: few
D gene: TRBD2
V gene: TRBV25-1
J gene: TRBJ2-7
CDR3 protein: CASSDPRGDHEQYF

clone size: many
D gene: .
V gene: TRBV20-1
J gene: TRBJ2-7
CDR3 protein: CSAQGGYSYEQYF

clone size: many
D gene: TRBD1
V gene: TRBV20-1
J gene: TRBJ2-5
CDR3 protein: CSAIRQGASKTQYF

clone size: many
D gene: .
V gene: TRBV12-3/TRBV12-4
J gene: TRBJ2-5
CDR3 protein: CASKGPLETQYF

clone size: .
D gene: TRBD2
V gene: TRBV7-2
J gene: TRBJ2-1
CDR3 protein: CASSRMASGEGEQFF

clone size: many
D gene: TRBD1
V gene: TRBV7-2
J gene: TRBJ1-2
CDR3 protein: CASSLGGRGHEGYTF

clone size: many
D gene: TRBD2
V gene: TRBV7-2
J gene: TRBJ2-1
CDR3 protein: CASSLGWGKRLAGAYNEQFF

clone size: many
D gene: .
V gene: TRBV20-1
J gene: TRBJ1-4
CDR3 protein: CSARDLATNEKLFF

clone size: many
D gene: TRBD2
V gene: TRBV9
J gene: TRBJ2-2
CDR3 protein: CASSVGTSGGNTGELFF

clone size: many
D gene: .
V gene: TRBV7-9
J gene: TRBJ2-2
CDR3 protein: CASSSNTGELFF

clone size: many
D gene: .
V gene: TRBV9
J gene: TRBJ1-2
CDR3 protein: CASSLLTPGTPYGYTF

clone size: many
D gene: .
V gene: TRBV5-1
J gene: TRBJ1-4
CDR3 protein: CASSAGNRATNEKLFF

clone size: many
D gene: .
V gene: TRBV27
J gene: TRBJ1-1
CDR3 protein: CASRPGDIWSTEAFF

clone size: .
D gene: TRBD1
V gene: TRBV4-1
J gene: TRBJ1-1
CDR3 protein: CASSQERAGGEEAFF

clone size: many
D gene: TRBD2
V gene: TRBV20-1
J gene: TRBJ2-2
CDR3 protein: CSASGTSGITGELFF

clone size: many
D gene: .
V gene: TRBV20-1
J gene: TRBJ2-4
CDR3 protein: CSARGQGGTGSKNIQYF

clone size: many
D gene: .
V gene: TRBV20-1
J gene: TRBJ1-5
CDR3 protein: CSAREGAPSQPQHF

clone size: many
D gene: .
V gene: TRBV5-1
J gene: TRBJ2-5
CDR3 protein: CASSLEGNAETQYF

clone size: many
D gene: .
V gene: TRBV12-5
J gene: TRBJ2-1
CDR3 protein: CASGIRGESYNEQFF

clone size: many
D gene: .
V gene: TRBV5-6
J gene: TRBJ2-4
CDR3 protein: CASSLVGAENIQYF

clone size: many
D gene: TRBD1
V gene: TRBV11-2
J gene: TRBJ2-7
CDR3 protein: CASSMDREGYEQYF

clone size: .
D gene: .
V gene: TRBV11-2
J gene: TRBJ2-5
CDR3 protein: CASSPPWATAGETQYF

clone size: many
D gene: TRBD1
V gene: TRBV10-3
J gene: TRBJ2-7
CDR3 protein: CAISDAGTGGIYEQYF

clone size: many
D gene: .
V gene: TRBV20-1
J gene: TRBJ2-4
CDR3 protein: CSARGTGNIQYF

clone size: many
D gene: TRBD1
V gene: TRBV20-1
J gene: TRBJ2-2
CDR3 protein: CSARGLGGWSTGELFF